What follows is one TCR beta chain and its context. This sample was included in a study of cytomegalovirus exposure and HLA in healthy donors. The PCR contained 60 Vbeta and 13 Jbeta primers. Clones were sequenced by immunoSEQ multiplex PCR, and TCRdb holds only the in-frame ones, with some missing. This table holds about 180,000 clones, around 80% found once. V gave up 6 bases and J gave up 4 bases, with 16 bases separating them. CDR3 length equals 15 residues. Germline values: CDR1 MNHNY, CDR2 SVGAGI (reference sequence). Sequencing input: PBMCs. The TCR was taken from a man in his late teens or twenties in good health and CMV-seronegative. The genes are TRBV6-6 and TRBJ2-1, with TRBD1 as a possible D gene (7 bases). CDR3 DNA: TGTGCCAGCAGAAGGGGGGCAGGGGGATACAATGAGCAGTTCTTC. Amino acid sequence: CASRRGAGGYNEQFF.